This is a list of T cell receptor beta chains from one sample in a study of blood T cell repertoires in COVID-19. Sequenced by immunoSEQ multiplex PCR; TCRdb stores in-frame clones only, minus some. The data hold over 80,000 clones, with more than 75% observed a single time. The sample taken for sequencing was peripheral blood. These receptors originate from a human donor in a cohort sampled during active COVID-19. The CDR3 runs from the conserved cysteine through the conserved F or W. D genes are given only for firm matches. Clone size is shown for a subset of rows, as once, few, many or a class of expanded clone.

j_gene,abundance,v_gene,len,d_gene,CDR3nt,CDR3aa
TRBJ1-5,NA,TRBV5-1,14,NA,TGCGCCAGCAGCTTGACAGGGAGGGATCAGCCCCAGCATTTT,CASSLTGRDQPQHF
TRBJ2-5,NA,TRBV3-1/TRBV3-2,16,TRBD2,TGTGCCAGCACCCCTACTAGCGGGAACCTCAGGGAGACCCAGTACTTC,CASTPTSGNLRETQYF
TRBJ2-1,NA,TRBV28,11,NA,TGTGCCAGCAGTCTTTACAATGAGCAGTTCTTC,CASSLYNEQFF
TRBJ2-1,few,TRBV7-6,15,TRBD2,TGTGCCAGCAGCTTACCTGGGGGGGCCTACAATGAGCAGTTCTTC,CASSLPGGAYNEQFF
TRBJ2-7,NA,TRBV6-6,17,TRBD2,TGTGCCAGCAGCCGAGGGACTAGCGGGGGGAGTCTACGAGAGCAGTACTTC,CASSRGTSGGSLREQYF
TRBJ1-5,NA,TRBV28,14,NA,TGTGCCAGCACCCACCTCAGGGGTAGTCAGCCCCAGCATTTT,CASTHLRGSQPQHF
TRBJ1-3,NA,TRBV6-5,13,NA,TGTGCCAGCAGTTCAAACAGGGGAAACACCATATATTTT,CASSSNRGNTIYF
TRBJ2-7,NA,TRBV7-3,14,NA,TGTGCCAGCAGCCTAACCCGCAGTTCCTACGAGCAGTACTTC,CASSLTRSSYEQYF
TRBJ1-3,NA,TRBV11-3,17,NA,TGTGCCAGCAGTTACCCTCTGGCCAGGGTAATCGGAAACACCATATATTTT,CASSYPLARVIGNTIYF
TRBJ2-6,NA,TRBV9,13,NA,TGTGCCAGCTCCCGCGAAGGGGCCAACGTCCTGACTTTC,CASSREGANVLTF
TRBJ1-2,NA,TRBV7-9,18,TRBD1,TGTGCCAGCAGCTTAGCGCGGGACAGGGTAAAAGGTCTCCATGGCTACACCTTC,CASSLARDRVKGLHGYTF
TRBJ1-1,NA,TRBV15,14,NA,TGTGCCACTACCGGAGACAGATTGAACACTGAAGCTTTCTTT,CATTGDRLNTEAFF
TRBJ1-1,NA,TRBV7-3,15,NA,TGTGCCAGCAGCTCCCTCGTCGGGGGAAACACTGAAGCTTTCTTT,CASSSLVGGNTEAFF
TRBJ2-1,NA,TRBV27,15,NA,TGTGCCAGCAGTTTTTCCGGGAGACGGGACAATGAGCAGTTCTTC,CASSFSGRRDNEQFF
TRBJ1-5,NA,TRBV19,15,NA,TGTGCCAGTAGGCCGGGACATCAGCCAAATCAGCCCCAGCATTTT,CASRPGHQPNQPQHF
TRBJ2-5,NA,TRBV19,14,TRBD2,TGTGCCAGACGGGGGGAGGAGATCCAAGAGACCCAGTACTTC,CARRGEEIQETQYF
TRBJ2-1,few,TRBV5-4,15,TRBD2,TGTGCCAGCAGCCCGGGACTAGCGGGAGTAAATGAGCAGTTCTTC,CASSPGLAGVNEQFF
TRBJ2-1,NA,TRBV27,12,NA,TGTGCCACCTTGAGCTCCTACAATGAGCAGTTCTTC,CATLSSYNEQFF
TRBJ1-2,NA,TRBV25-1,14,NA,TGTGCCAGCAGTGAAGACAGGACTAACTATGGCTACACCTTC,CASSEDRTNYGYTF
TRBJ1-5,few,TRBV6-6,17,NA,TGTGCCAGCAGTCCCAACGCGGGGGCGCGGAGCAATCAGCCCCAGCATTTT,CASSPNAGARSNQPQHF
TRBJ1-4,NA,TRBV9,15,NA,TGTGCCAGCAGCGTAAGCAGGGGTGCAAATGAAAAACTGTTTTTT,CASSVSRGANEKLFF
TRBJ1-1,NA,TRBV6-5,13,NA,TGTGCCAGCACCCAATACAGGAACACTGAAGCTTTCTTT,CASTQYRNTEAFF
TRBJ2-1,once,TRBV7-3,16,NA,TGTGCCAGCAGCACCTCGGCGGGGTCTACCTACAATGAGCAGTTCTTC,CASSTSAGSTYNEQFF
TRBJ2-5,NA,TRBV6-1,15,TRBD1,TGTGCCAGCAGTGAGCCGGGACAGGGGGCCGAGACCCAGTACTTC,CASSEPGQGAETQYF
TRBJ2-7,few,TRBV11-1,15,TRBD2,TGTGCCAGCACCTGGGGACTAGCGGGAGTCTACGAGCAGTACTTC,CASTWGLAGVYEQYF
TRBJ2-3,NA,TRBV7-3,15,NA,TGTGCCAGCCTAACTGGGACTCATAGCACAGATACGCAGTATTTT,CASLTGTHSTDTQYF
TRBJ2-5,NA,TRBV27,15,TRBD2,TGTGCCGCCCCTACGGCCGGGAGGACCGTAGGGACCCAGTACTTC,CAAPTAGRTVGTQYF
TRBJ1-5,NA,TRBV4-2,15,NA,TGTGCCAGCAGCCAAGTTCGGGGGAGTGGTCAGCCCCAGCATTTT,CASSQVRGSGQPQHF
TRBJ1-3,few,TRBV3-1/TRBV3-2,15,TRBD1,TGTGCCAGCAATTCGGGACAGCAGAAAGGAAACACCATATATTTT,CASNSGQQKGNTIYF
TRBJ1-2,once,TRBV19,15,NA,TGTGCCAGTAACGAGCCCAGGGGAGCCGGAACTGGCTACACCTTC,CASNEPRGAGTGYTF
TRBJ2-5,NA,TRBV12-3/TRBV12-4,13,TRBD2,TGTGCCAGCAGAGTAGCGGGAGTAGAGACCCAGTACTTC,CASRVAGVETQYF
TRBJ2-7,NA,TRBV5-4,15,TRBD2,TGTGCCAGCAGCTTGGCTAGCGGGAGCCCCCGCGAGCAGTACTTC,CASSLASGSPREQYF
TRBJ2-1,NA,TRBV6-5,14,NA,TGTGCCAGCAGCCGTCTCTCGGTCCGGGGAGAGCAGTTCTTC,CASSRLSVRGEQFF
TRBJ2-3,NA,TRBV5-8,15,TRBD2,TGTGCCAGCCGCTTAGCGGGAGAGGGCACAGATACGCAGTATTTT,CASRLAGEGTDTQYF
TRBJ2-7,NA,TRBV5-4,17,TRBD2,TGTGCCAGCAGCTCCGGTTTAACGCGGGAGGGTTCTTACGAGCAGTACTTC,CASSSGLTREGSYEQYF
TRBJ1-3,NA,TRBV28,18,NA,TGTGCCAGCAGTTTATATTCAGGTTGGCTGACCTCTGGAAACACCATATATTTT,CASSLYSGWLTSGNTIYF
TRBJ2-3,NA,TRBV5-4,14,NA,TGTGCCAGCAGAGGCGGGGGCTTTACAGATACGCAGTATTTT,CASRGGGFTDTQYF
TRBJ1-3,NA,TRBV6-5,14,NA,TGTGCCAGCAGGTACGACAGCTCTGGAAACACCATATATTTT,CASRYDSSGNTIYF
TRBJ1-5,NA,TRBV6-4,15,NA,TGTGCCAGCAGTGGATGGCAGTTAAGAAATCAGCCCCAGCATTTT,CASSGWQLRNQPQHF
TRBJ2-5,NA,TRBV7-2,13,TRBD2,TGTGCCAGCACCCGGGGGGAGGTGGAGACCCAGTACTTC,CASTRGEVETQYF
TRBJ2-7,few,TRBV2,13,NA,TGTGCCAGCAGGGAAGGACAGTCCTACGAGCAGTACTTC,CASREGQSYEQYF
TRBJ2-7,NA,TRBV25-1,11,TRBD2,TGTGCCGCGGGACTAGCGGGACCGCAGTACTTC,CAAGLAGPQYF
TRBJ2-5,NA,TRBV5-4,14,TRBD1,TGTGCCAGCAGCTTGTCAGGGGGTATTGAGACCCAGTACTTC,CASSLSGGIETQYF
TRBJ1-1,NA,TRBV6-2/TRBV6-3,14,TRBD1,TGTGCCAGCAGCCGATGGACAGGGCGGTCTGAAGCTTTCTTT,CASSRWTGRSEAFF
TRBJ2-1,NA,TRBV12-2,17,NA,TGTGCAAGTCGCTTAGCGAGACTAGCGGCAACCTACAATGAGCAGTTCTTC,CASRLARLAATYNEQFF